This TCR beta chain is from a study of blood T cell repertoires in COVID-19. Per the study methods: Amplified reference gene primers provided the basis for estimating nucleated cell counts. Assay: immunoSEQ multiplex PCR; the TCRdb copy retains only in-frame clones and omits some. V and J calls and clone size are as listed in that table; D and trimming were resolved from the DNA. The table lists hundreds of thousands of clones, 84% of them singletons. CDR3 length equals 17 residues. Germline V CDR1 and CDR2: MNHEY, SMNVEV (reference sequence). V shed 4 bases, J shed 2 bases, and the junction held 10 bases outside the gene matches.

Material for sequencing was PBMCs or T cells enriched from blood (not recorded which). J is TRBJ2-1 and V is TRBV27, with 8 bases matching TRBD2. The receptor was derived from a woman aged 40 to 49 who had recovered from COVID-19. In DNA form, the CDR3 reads TGTGCCAGCAGTTCCCAAGGGAGCGGGAGCCCCTACAATGAGCAGTTCTTC. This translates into CASSSQGSGSPYNEQFF.